These 27 T cell receptor beta chains originate from one sample sequenced in a study of blood T cell repertoires in COVID-19. Here immunoSEQ multiplex PCR was the method, and the copy in TCRdb shows in-frame clones only, minus some. The table lists tens of thousands of clones, roughly 88% of them singletons, with 3% to 3.5% in the top ten. The sample was peripheral blood. All receptors derive from a man aged 45-60 years with active COVID-19.

The chain joins TRBV6-6 to TRBJ2-7, with no clear D. Germline V CDR1 and CDR2: MNHNY, SVGAGI (reference sequence). V shed 6 bases and J shed 5 bases, with 14 bases lying between them. This CDR3 has 13 residues. In DNA form, the CDR3 reads TGTGCCAGCAGCGCTCCCCCAGGTCACGAGCAGTACGTC. Protein product: CASSAPPGHEQYV.

The chain couples TRBV7-2 to TRBJ2-1, with 7 bases lining up with TRBD2. In germline, CDR1 is SGHTA, CDR2 FQGNSA. Germline trimming cut 6 bases from V and 6 bases from J; bases unmatched to any gene: 17. The CDR3 runs 17 residues. CDR3 nucleotide sequence: TGTGCCAGCAGTTTAAGCTCCGGGGGGTGGACGAGCAATGAGCAGTTCTTC. Encoded protein: CASSLSSGGWTSNEQFF. Full variable domain (rest looked up from reference TRBV7-2 and TRBJ2-1): GAGVSQSPSNKVTEKGKDVELRCDPISGHTALYWYRQSLGQGLEFLIYFQGNSAPDKSGLPSDRFSAERTGGSVSTLTIQRTQQEDSAVYLCASSLSSGGWTSNEQFFGPGTRLTVL.

This chain joins TRBV11-2 and TRBJ1-1, with 9 bases identical to TRBD1. Germline trimming cut 2 bases from V and 7 bases from J; bases unmatched to any gene: 11. The CDR3 runs to 16 residues. Germline V gene lookup returns CDR1 SGHAT and CDR2 FQNNGV. DNA of the CDR3: TGTGCCAGCAGCTTAAGTTTCGCGACAGGGGGTTTTGAAGCTTTCTTT. The encoded protein is CASSLSFATGGFEAFF.

The chain couples TRBV5-1 to TRBJ2-1; D might be TRBD2 (7 bases). There are 16 residues in the CDR3. Trimming left V 7 bases short and J 5 bases short, with 22 bases between. CDR1 is SGHRS, CDR2 YFSETQ, per germline. The CDR3 DNA follows: TGCGCCAGCTCCAGTCCCACGGGGGGCCCTGACAATGAGCAGTTCTTC. Its translation: CASSSPTGGPDNEQFF.

The V and J genes are TRBV6-5 and TRBJ1-2; a possible D gene is TRBD1 (6 bases). V gave up 7 bases and J gave up 4 bases, with 19 bases separating them. The CDR3 contains 15 residues. Germline lookup yields CDR1 MNHEY and CDR2 SVGAGI. In nucleotides, the CDR3 is TGTGCCAGCACCTCGACAGGACTCCTTACCTATGGCTACACCTTC. It yields the protein CASTSTGLLTYGYTF.

The chain employs TRBV2 and TRBJ1-2; 9 bases agree with TRBD1. V was pared by 8 bases and J by 1 base, with 8 bases of the junction left unmatched. Looked up from germline, CDR1 is SNHLY and CDR2 is FYNNEI. The CDR3 length is 15 residues. CDR3 amino acids: CASSRDRAFNYGYTF. For the CDR3, the DNA is TGTGCCAGCTCACGGGACAGGGCCTTTAACTATGGCTACACCTTC.

This chain joins TRBV19 and TRBJ1-5; D gene ambiguous. This CDR3 is built from 15 residues. Trimming cost V 10 bases and J 5 bases, with 21 bases left between them. Germline V gene sequence: CDR1 LNHDA, CDR2 SQIVND (reference sequence). In DNA form, the CDR3 reads TGTGCCACCGGATGGGCTCGGTCTTCTGATCAGCCCCAGCATTTT. Translating it yields CATGWARSSDQPQHF.

The J gene is TRBJ2-3, the V gene TRBV7-5; the table's D call TRBD2 went unverified against the DNA. TRBV7-5 is annotated as a pseudogene. This CDR3 is 16 amino acids long. The CDR3 DNA follows: TGTGCCAGAGCCCCCCCGGGACTAGCTACCACAGATACGCAGTATTTT. It yields the protein CARAPPGLATTDTQYF.

The rearrangement joins TRBV4-2 to TRBJ1-1, with D maybe TRBD1 (5 bases). The germline V gene encodes CDR1 LGHNA and CDR2 YNFKEQ. V was cut by 1 base and J by 4 bases, with 10 bases left in between. This CDR3 comprises 14 residues. In DNA form, the CDR3 reads TGTGCCAGCAGCCAAGGGGGGGTGGGCACTGAAGCTTTCTTT. This gives the protein CASSQGGVGTEAFF.

V is TRBV6-5 and J is TRBJ2-2; D is uncertain. From germline, CDR1 is MNHEY and CDR2 SVGAGI. Trimming left V 4 bases short and J 10 bases short, with 10 bases between. There are 12 residues in the CDR3. The CDR3, as DNA: TGTGCCAGCAGTTTCGGTAACGAGGAGCTGTTTTTT. Encoded protein: CASSFGNEELFF.

V gene TRBV5-4 combines with J gene TRBJ1-1; D might be TRBD1 (5 bases). Trimming took 4 bases from V and 2 from J, leaving 12 bases between them. Germline V CDR1 and CDR2: SGHNT, YYREEE (reference sequence). There are 14 residues in the CDR3. This CDR3 reads CASSPGGYNTEAFF. CDR3 nucleotides: TGTGCCAGCAGCCCCGGGGGGTACAACACTGAAGCTTTCTTT.

The CDR3 nucleotides are TGTGCCAGCAGCGCTTCGACAGGGAACTATGGCTACACCTTC. Translated: CASSASTGNYGYTF. The chain carries TRBV9 and TRBJ1-2; 7 bases map to TRBD1. CDR1 is SGDLS and CDR2 is YYNGEE in the germline V gene. The CDR3 sequence is 14 residues long. The V segment lost 3 bases and the J segment 2 bases; nucleotides outside the gene matches: 4.

The rearrangement links TRBV24-1 to TRBJ1-1; TRBD1 might be the D (5 bases). This CDR3 is 8 amino acids long. Germline V gene data show CDR1 as KGHDR and CDR2 as SFDVKD. Between the trimmed V and J ends, which lost 12 bases and 12 bases, there was a span of 10 bases. The CDR3 reads CAGGRTFF. In DNA form, the CDR3 reads TGTGCCGGGGGGAGAACTTTCTTT.

The rearrangement links TRBV7-2 to TRBJ1-5; possibly TRBD1 for D (5 bases). Germline CDR1 is SGHTA and CDR2 is FQGNSA. The CDR3 runs to 16 residues. V was pared by 1 base and J by 0 bases, with 10 bases between. The CDR3 DNA follows: TGTGCCAGCAGCTTAGTGGGGGGGGATAGCAATCAGCCCCAGCATTTT. Translating gives CASSLVGGDSNQPQHF.

The gene calls are TRBV5-1 and TRBJ1-4, with TRBD1 matching over 7 bases. V lost 0 bases and J lost 8; bases outside the gene matches: 16. There are 18 residues in the CDR3. Germline V gives CDR1 SGHRS, CDR2 YFSETQ. CDR3 in DNA: TGCGCCAGCAGCTTGGCCGAGTACCCACAGGGGAATCGCGAAAAACTGTTTTTT. This encodes CASSLAEYPQGNREKLFF. The full variable domain, rest sourced from reference TRBV5-1 and TRBJ1-4, is KAGVTQTPRYLIKTRGQQVTLSCSPISGHRSVSWYQQTPGQGLQFLFEYFSETQRNKGNFPGRFSGRQFSNSRSEMNVSTLELGDSALYLCASSLAEYPQGNREKLFFGSGTQLSVL.

The chain employs TRBV6-5 and TRBJ2-7; D is perhaps TRBD2 (6 bases). CDR3 length: 14 residues. Germline CDR1 reads MNHEY; CDR2 reads SVGAGI. V lost 4 bases to trimming and J lost 3 bases, with 13 bases between them. The CDR3 nucleotides read TGTGCCAGCAGTTCCCCGGGACTTGTCTACGAGCAGTACTTC. Encoded protein: CASSSPGLVYEQYF.

V usage is TRBV19 and J usage is TRBJ1-2; 7 bases agree with TRBD1. The germline CDR1 and CDR2 sequences are LNHDA and SQIVND (reference sequence). With V trimmed by 7 bases and J by 6 bases, 14 bases remained unmatched. This CDR3 contains 15 residues. CDR3 in DNA: TGTGCCAGTACCATCCCCGGGACAGCGGCTCATGGCTACACCTTC. As protein: CASTIPGTAAHGYTF.

The CDR3 reads CASSLDSGFKNIQYF. The CDR3 DNA reads as TGTGCCAGCAGTTTGGACAGTGGATTCAAAAACATTCAGTACTTC. The genes are TRBV28 and TRBJ2-4; D possibly corresponds to TRBD1 (6 bases). Germline V gene data show CDR1 as MDHEN and CDR2 as SYDVKM. The V end was cut by 3 bases, the J end by 3 bases, with 12 bases between. The CDR3 has 15 amino acids.

The rearrangement links TRBV7-8 to TRBJ2-6, with 7 bases matching TRBD1. J was trimmed by 0 bases and V by 1 base; bases with no gene match: 6. The V gene's germline CDR1 is SGHVS and CDR2 FQNEAQ. The CDR3 has 18 amino acids. CDR3 in amino acids: CASSLGDSVRSGANVLTF. The CDR3, as DNA: TGTGCCAGCAGCTTAGGGGACAGCGTTCGCTCTGGGGCCAACGTCCTGACTTTC.

V and J are TRBV5-4 and TRBJ2-2; D is perhaps TRBD2 (5 bases). Looked up from germline, CDR1 is SGHNT and CDR2 is YYREEE (reference sequence). The ends were cut back, 9 bases at V and 1 base at J, with 19 bases in the middle. The CDR3 is 16 amino acids. The CDR3 region has the DNA TGTGCCACCCCCAGGTCGACGGGAAAGAACACCGGGGAGCTGTTTTTT. Translation gives CATPRSTGKNTGELFF. The variable domain in full, with the rest retrieved from reference TRBV5-4 and TRBJ2-2, is ETGVTQSPTHLIKTRGQQVTLRCSSQSGHNTVSWYQQALGQGPQFIFQYYREEENGRGNFPPRFSGLQFPNYSSELNVNALELDDSALYLCATPRSTGKNTGELFFGEGSRLTVL.

The CDR3 DNA reads as TGCGCCAGCAGCTTTCTTCCAGCCTACGAGCAGTACGTC. As protein: CASSFLPAYEQYV. The V call is TRBV5-1, the J call TRBJ2-7; no firm D call. Germline loops: CDR1 SGHRS, CDR2 YFSETQ. The CDR3 loop spans 13 amino acids. V was cut by 2 bases and J by 2 bases, with 8 bases left in between.

The CDR3 sequence is CASSLGIQMNSNQPQHF. In DNA form, the CDR3 reads TGTGCCAGCAGCTTAGGCATCCAGATGAATAGCAATCAGCCCCAGCATTTT. The rearrangement joins TRBV7-8 to TRBJ1-5, with no clear D. With 1 base removed from V and 0 bases from J, the gap between germline ends came to 13 bases. Germline CDR1 and CDR2: SGHVS and FQNEAQ. The CDR3 length is 17 residues.

The chain combines TRBV7-2 with TRBJ2-7, with D maybe TRBD1 (6 bases). V was shortened by 5 bases and J by 3 bases, with 14 bases between the two germline ends. Germline V gives CDR1 SGHTA, CDR2 FQGNSA. The CDR3 has 14 amino acids. The CDR3 sequence is CASSRTGYDYEQYF. CDR3 DNA: TGTGCCAGCAGCCGTACAGGGTATGACTACGAGCAGTACTTC.

This rearrangement joins TRBV9 to TRBJ1-1; D gene ambiguous. This CDR3 contains 13 residues. V was cut by 0 bases and J by 7 bases, with 10 bases left in between. The germline gives CDR1 SGDLS, CDR2 YYNGEE. The CDR3 nucleotides read TGTGCCAGCAGCGTAGGGTTGGCCGATGAAGCTTTCTTT. Translation gives CASSVGLADEAFF.

V gene TRBV4-2 combines with J gene TRBJ2-5, with a weak D call TRBD2 (5 bases). The CDR3 runs to 16 residues. CDR1 and CDR2 (germline): LGHNA, YNFKEQ. Trimming shortened V by 0 bases and J by 9 bases, and 20 bases separated the two germline ends. The CDR3 region has the DNA TGTGCCAGCAGCCAAGATTCCACTAGTGTGGCGGCGGCCCAGTACTTC. This encodes CASSQDSTSVAAAQYF.

J is TRBJ1-1 and V is TRBV27; D may be TRBD1 (5 bases). This CDR3 has 17 residues. Germline loops: CDR1 MNHEY, CDR2 SMNVEV (reference sequence). Trimming removed 6 bases at V and 7 bases at J, with 27 bases between. The CDR3 region has the DNA TGTGCCAGCAGCCAAAGGGCGGGGGACCCGCGTGAGGTTGAAGCTTTCTTT. Encoded protein: CASSQRAGDPREVEAFF.

The chain carries TRBV29-1 and TRBJ1-1; possible D gene TRBD1, 5 bases. V was clipped by 4 bases and J by 12 bases, with 18 bases between them. Germline loops: CDR1 SQVTM, CDR2 ANQGSEA. The length of the CDR3 is 12 residues. In nucleotides, the CDR3 is TGCAGCGTTGCAGATGCAGGGTCGACATCTTTCTTT. This sequence encodes CSVADAGSTSFF.